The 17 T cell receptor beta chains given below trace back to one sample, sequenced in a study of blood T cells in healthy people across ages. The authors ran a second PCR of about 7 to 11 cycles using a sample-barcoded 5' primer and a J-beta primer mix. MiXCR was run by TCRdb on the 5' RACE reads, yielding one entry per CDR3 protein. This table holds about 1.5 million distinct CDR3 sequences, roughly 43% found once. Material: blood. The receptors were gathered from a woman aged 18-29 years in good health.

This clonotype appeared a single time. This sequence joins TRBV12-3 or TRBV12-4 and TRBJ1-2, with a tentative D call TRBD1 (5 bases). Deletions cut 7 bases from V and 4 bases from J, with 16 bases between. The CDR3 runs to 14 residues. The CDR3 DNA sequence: TGTGCCAGCACCTTTGGCAGGGCCAGCTATGGCTACACCTTC. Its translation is CASTFGRASYGYTF.

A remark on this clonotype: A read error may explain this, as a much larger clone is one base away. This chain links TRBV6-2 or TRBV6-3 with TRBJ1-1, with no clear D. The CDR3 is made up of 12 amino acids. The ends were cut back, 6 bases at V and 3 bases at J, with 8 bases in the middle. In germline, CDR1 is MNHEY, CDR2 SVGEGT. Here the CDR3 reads CASSLPYTEAFF. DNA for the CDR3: TGTGCCAGCAGCCTCCCGTACACTGAAGCTTTCTTT.

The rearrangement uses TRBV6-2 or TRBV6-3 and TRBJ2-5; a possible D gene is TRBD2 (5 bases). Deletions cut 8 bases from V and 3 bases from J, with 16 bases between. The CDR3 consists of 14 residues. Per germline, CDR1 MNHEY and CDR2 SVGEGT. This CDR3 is CASSAAGAEETQYF. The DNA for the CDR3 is TGTGCCAGCTCAGCGGCAGGAGCCGAAGAGACCCAGTACTTC.

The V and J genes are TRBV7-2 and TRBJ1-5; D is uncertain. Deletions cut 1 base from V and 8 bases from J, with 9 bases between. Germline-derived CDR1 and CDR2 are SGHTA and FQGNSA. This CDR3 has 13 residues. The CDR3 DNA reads TGTGCCAGCAGCTTAGGGACCGTCAAGCCCCAGCATTTT. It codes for CASSLGTVKPQHF.

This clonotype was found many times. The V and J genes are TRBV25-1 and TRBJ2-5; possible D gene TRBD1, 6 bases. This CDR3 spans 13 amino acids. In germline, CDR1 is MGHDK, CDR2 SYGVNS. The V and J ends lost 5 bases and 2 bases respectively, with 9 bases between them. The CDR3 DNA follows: TGTGCCAGCAGTCGGACAGCACAAGAGACCCAGTACTTC. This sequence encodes CASSRTAQETQYF. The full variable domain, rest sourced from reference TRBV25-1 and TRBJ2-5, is EADIYQTPRYLVIGTGKKITLECSQTMGHDKMYWYQQDPGMELHLIHYSYGVNSTEKGDLSSESTVSRIRTEHFPLTLESARPSHTSQYLCASSRTAQETQYFGPGTRLLVL.

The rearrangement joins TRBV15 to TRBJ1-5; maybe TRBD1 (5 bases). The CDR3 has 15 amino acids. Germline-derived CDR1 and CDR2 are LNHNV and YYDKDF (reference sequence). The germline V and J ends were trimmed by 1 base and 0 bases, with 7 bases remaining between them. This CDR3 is CATSRVGDSNQPQHF. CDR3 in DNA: TGTGCCACCAGCAGAGTGGGGGATAGCAATCAGCCCCAGCATTTT. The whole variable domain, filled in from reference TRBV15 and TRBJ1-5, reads DAMVIQNPRYQVTQFGKPVTLSCSQTLNHNVMYWYQQKSSQAPKLLFHYYDKDFNNEADTPDNFQSRRPNTSFCFLDIRSPGLGDTAMYLCATSRVGDSNQPQHFGDGTRLSIL.

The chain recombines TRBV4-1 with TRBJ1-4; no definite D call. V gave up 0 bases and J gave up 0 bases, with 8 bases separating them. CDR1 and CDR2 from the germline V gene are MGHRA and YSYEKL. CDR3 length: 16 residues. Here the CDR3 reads CASSQERVATNEKLFF. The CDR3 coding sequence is TGCGCCAGCAGCCAAGAAAGAGTTGCAACTAATGAAAAACTGTTTTTT.

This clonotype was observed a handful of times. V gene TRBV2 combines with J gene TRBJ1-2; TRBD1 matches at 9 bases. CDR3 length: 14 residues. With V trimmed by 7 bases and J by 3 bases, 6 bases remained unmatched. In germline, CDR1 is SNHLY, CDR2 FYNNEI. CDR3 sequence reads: CASTGQGSDYGYTF. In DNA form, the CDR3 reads TGTGCCAGCACGGGACAGGGTTCTGACTATGGCTACACCTTC.

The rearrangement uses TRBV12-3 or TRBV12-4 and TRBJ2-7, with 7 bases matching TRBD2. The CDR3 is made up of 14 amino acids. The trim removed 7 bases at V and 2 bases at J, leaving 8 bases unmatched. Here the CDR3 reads CASTSGGQTYEQYF. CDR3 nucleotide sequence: TGTGCCAGCACTTCGGGGGGTCAGACCTACGAGCAGTACTTC.

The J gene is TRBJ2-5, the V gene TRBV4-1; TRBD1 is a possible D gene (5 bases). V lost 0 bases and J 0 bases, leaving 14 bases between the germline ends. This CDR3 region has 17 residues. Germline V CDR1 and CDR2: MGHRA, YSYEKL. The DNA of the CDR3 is TGCGCCAGCAGCCAAGAATGGCGCGCAGGGTACCAAGAGACCCAGTACTTC. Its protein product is CASSQEWRAGYQETQYF.

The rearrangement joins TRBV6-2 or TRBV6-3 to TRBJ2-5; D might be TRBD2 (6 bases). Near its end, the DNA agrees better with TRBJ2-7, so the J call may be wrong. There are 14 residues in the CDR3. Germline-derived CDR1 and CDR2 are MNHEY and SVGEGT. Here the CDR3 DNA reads TGTGCCAGCACCGCGGACCCGAGAGCGGGCGAGCAGTACTTC. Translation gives CASTADPRAGEQYF.

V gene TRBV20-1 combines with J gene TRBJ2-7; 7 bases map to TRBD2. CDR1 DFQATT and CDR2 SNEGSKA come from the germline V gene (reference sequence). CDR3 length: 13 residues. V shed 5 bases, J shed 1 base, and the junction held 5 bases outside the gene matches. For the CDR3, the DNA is TGCAGTGCTTTAAGGACTAGTTCCTACGAGCAGTACTTC. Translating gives CSALRTSSYEQYF.

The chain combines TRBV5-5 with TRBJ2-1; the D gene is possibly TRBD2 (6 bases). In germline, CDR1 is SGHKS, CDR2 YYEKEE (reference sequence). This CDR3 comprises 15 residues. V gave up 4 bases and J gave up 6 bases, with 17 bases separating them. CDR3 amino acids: CASSRRAEVGNEQFF. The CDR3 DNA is TGTGCCAGCAGCCGGAGGGCTGAAGTTGGCAATGAGCAGTTCTTC.

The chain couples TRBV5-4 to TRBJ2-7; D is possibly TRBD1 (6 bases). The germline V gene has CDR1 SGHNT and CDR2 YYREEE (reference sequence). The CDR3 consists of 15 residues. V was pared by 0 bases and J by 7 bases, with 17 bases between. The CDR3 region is CASSLGHGQTNEQYF. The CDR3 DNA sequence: TGTGCCAGCAGCTTGGGTCACGGACAGACTAATGAGCAGTACTTC.

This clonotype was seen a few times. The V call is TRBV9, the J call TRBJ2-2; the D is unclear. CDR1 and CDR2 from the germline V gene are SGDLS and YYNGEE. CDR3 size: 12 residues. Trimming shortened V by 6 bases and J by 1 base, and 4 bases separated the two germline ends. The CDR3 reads CASTGNTGELFF. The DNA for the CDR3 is TGTGCCAGCACAGGGAACACCGGGGAGCTGTTTTTT.

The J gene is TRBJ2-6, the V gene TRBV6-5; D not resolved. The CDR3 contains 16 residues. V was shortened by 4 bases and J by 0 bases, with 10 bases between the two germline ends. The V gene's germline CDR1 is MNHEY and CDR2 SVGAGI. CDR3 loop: CASSSPANSGANVLTF. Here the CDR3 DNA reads TGTGCCAGCAGTTCGCCGGCAAACTCTGGGGCCAACGTCCTGACTTTC.

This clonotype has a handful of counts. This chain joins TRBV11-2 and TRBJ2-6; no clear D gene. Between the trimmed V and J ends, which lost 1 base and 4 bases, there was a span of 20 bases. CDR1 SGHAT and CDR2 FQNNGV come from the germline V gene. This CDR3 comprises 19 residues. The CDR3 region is CASSLAPRVLPSGANVLTF. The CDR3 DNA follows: TGTGCCAGCAGCTTAGCCCCCCGGGTACTTCCCTCGGGGGCCAACGTCCTGACTTTC.